These 2 T cell receptor beta chains were all obtained from the same sample, sequenced in a study of lymphopenia after photon versus proton radiotherapy. TCRdb keeps only in-frame clones here, not all; method: immunoSEQ multiplex PCR. The sample consists of tens of thousands of clones, approximately 84% of them appearing once. Here the sequenced sample was peripheral blood, taken from a patient treated with proton-based radiotherapy. These receptors all come from a man aged 55 to 70 with pancreatic cancer.

This chain uses TRBV28 with TRBJ2-1, with D unresolved. CDR3 length equals 12 residues. Trimming left V 6 bases short and J 7 bases short, with 10 bases between. In germline, CDR1 is MDHEN, CDR2 SYDVKM. The CDR3 protein is CASSRRRNEQFF. For the CDR3, the DNA is TGTGCCAGCAGCCGCAGGCGTAATGAGCAGTTCTTC.

This chain connects TRBV6-5 to TRBJ2-2; the D is unclear. Germline assignment: CDR1 MNHEY and CDR2 SVGAGI. Trimming removed 4 bases at V and 2 bases at J, with 2 bases between. The CDR3 loop spans 12 amino acids. The CDR3 spells CASSSNTGELFF. CDR3 nucleotides: TGTGCCAGCAGTTCAAACACCGGGGAGCTGTTTTTT.